The 10 T cell receptor beta chains given below trace back to one sample, sequenced in a study of blood T cell repertoires in COVID-19. The data were produced by immunoSEQ multiplex PCR, yet TCRdb's version contains in-frame clones alone and is incomplete. The sample has about 300,000 clones; around nine tenths are singletons. Input material: peripheral blood. The receptors were sampled from a man in his forties with acute or convalescent COVID-19.

The chain links TRBV10-3 to TRBJ2-1, with D perhaps matching TRBD1 (5 bases). There are 13 residues in the CDR3. V lost 6 bases and J lost 6, with 12 bases in between. In germline, CDR1 is ENHRY, CDR2 SYGVKD. For the CDR3, the DNA is TGTGCCATCAGGGGGCGGAATGGCAATGAGCAGTTCTTC. This codes for CAIRGRNGNEQFF.

The rearrangement links TRBV29-1 to TRBJ1-1; TRBD1 agrees at 7 bases. The germline CDR1 and CDR2 sequences are SQVTM and ANQGSEA. The CDR3 totals 13 residues. V lost 6 bases, J lost 2 bases, and 6 bases stayed unmatched. The CDR3 bases are TGCAGCGTGGGCGACAGGGTTAACACTGAAGCTTTCTTT. Its protein product is CSVGDRVNTEAFF.

The chain combines TRBV6-5 with TRBJ2-3; possible D gene TRBD1, 5 bases. Germline CDR1 and CDR2: MNHEY and SVGAGI. The CDR3 is 13 residues long. Trimming took 2 bases from V and 7 from J, leaving 10 bases between them. CDR3: CASSYRQLNTQYF. In nucleotides, the CDR3 is TGTGCCAGCAGTTACCGACAGCTCAATACGCAGTATTTT.

This sequence joins TRBV30 and TRBJ1-6; D might be TRBD1 (6 bases). The CDR3 has 16 residues. Germline CDR1 and CDR2: GTSNPN and SVGIG (reference sequence). V was clipped by 3 bases and J by 8 bases, with 20 bases between them. The CDR3 loop reads CAWSFLLDSPDSPLHF. In nucleotides, the CDR3 is TGTGCCTGGAGCTTCTTACTGGACAGTCCAGATTCACCCCTCCACTTT.

This clone was seen just once. The chain couples TRBV6-5 to TRBJ2-7; D gene unclear. The V gene lost 5 bases and the J gene lost 1 base, with 6 bases spanning the gap. Looked up from germline, CDR1 is MNHEY and CDR2 is SVGAGI. CDR3 length: 12 residues. The CDR3, as DNA: TGTGCCAGCAGTCCTCCTTCCTACGAGCAGTACTTC. Its translation: CASSPPSYEQYF.

J is TRBJ2-2 and V is TRBV24-1; D possibly corresponds to TRBD2 (6 bases). CDR3 size: 19 residues. The V end lost 5 bases, the J end lost 1 base, and 22 bases lay between the germline ends. CDR1 and CDR2 from the germline V gene are KGHDR and SFDVKD. CDR3 loop: CATSGFPGKGRENTGELFF. DNA for the CDR3: TGTGCCACCAGTGGCTTCCCCGGAAAGGGGCGGGAGAACACCGGGGAGCTGTTTTTT.

The chain carries TRBV5-1 and TRBJ2-2; TRBD1 is a possible D gene (6 bases). Trimming took off 1 base at V and 3 bases at J, with 13 bases between the two ends. Germline CDR1 reads SGHRS; CDR2 reads YFSETQ. The CDR3 has 16 residues. The CDR3 coding sequence is TGCGCCAGCAGCTTGTTGGCTGGGGGCGACACCGGGGAGCTGTTTTTT. Translation gives CASSLLAGGDTGELFF.

The CDR3 sequence: CASSSLAGGTYEQYF. The CDR3 DNA follows: TGCGCCAGCAGCTCTTTAGCGGGGGGGACCTACGAGCAGTACTTC. V is TRBV5-1 and J is TRBJ2-7; 11 bases are shared with TRBD2. Germline CDR1 reads SGHRS; CDR2 reads YFSETQ. The junction had 4 bases not matched to a gene; V was cut back by 3 bases and J by 2 bases. The CDR3 is 15 residues long. Using reference TRBV5-1 and TRBJ2-7 for the parts outside the CDR3, the full variable domain is KAGVTQTPRYLIKTRGQQVTLSCSPISGHRSVSWYQQTPGQGLQFLFEYFSETQRNKGNFPGRFSGRQFSNSRSEMNVSTLELGDSALYLCASSSLAGGTYEQYFGPGTRLTVT.

This clone was detected a few times. The V call is TRBV2, the J call TRBJ1-6; possible D gene TRBD1, 5 bases. This CDR3 is built from 15 residues. The V end lost 6 bases, the J end lost 7 bases, and 16 bases lay between the germline ends. Germline CDR1 and CDR2: SNHLY and FYNNEI. CDR3 in DNA: TGTGCCAGCAGAGAAACAGGAGGGGAGAATTCACCCCTCCACTTT. Protein sequence: CASRETGGENSPLHF.

The chain joins TRBV27 to TRBJ2-2; TRBD1 aligns across 7 bases. The CDR3 covers 14 residues. V was pared by 6 bases and J by 2 bases, with 3 bases of the junction left unmatched. Germline lookup yields CDR1 MNHEY and CDR2 SMNVEV (reference sequence). CDR3 nucleotide sequence: TGTGCCAGCAGGGACAGGCCAAACACCGGGGAGCTGTTTTTT. As protein: CASRDRPNTGELFF.